This TCR beta chain was obtained from a study of T cell repertoires in cytomegalovirus infection. Study at large: Well-studied HLA-B-restricted epitopes and recently identified HLA-C-restricted epitopes of CMV were both used in the study. Indications came from public TCR beta signatures; they pointed to CMV infection and to a matching HLA type.

TCRdb reanalysed the reads using MiXCR and keeps one entry per CDR3 protein. The sample consists of about 770,000 distinct CDR3 sequences, about 27% of them appearing once. The table lists this clonotype with a few counts. What it binds is unknown. Deletions cut 2 bases from V and 5 bases from J, with 17 bases between. The CDR3 extends over 16 amino acids. The germline gives CDR1 SGHKS, CDR2 YYEKEE (reference sequence). The TCR originated in a human donor in good health (CMV status not recorded). Some clones in this sample may be carry-over from other donors' samples. Here the sequenced sample was cultured CD8+ T cells from PBMCs, taken from culture after CMV antigen stimulation. J is TRBJ2-1 and V is TRBV5-5; D is perhaps TRBD1 (8 bases). CDR3 amino acids: CASSFYGQGGNNEQFF. The CDR3 DNA is TGTGCCAGCAGCTTCTACGGACAGGGAGGGAACAATGAGCAGTTCTTC.